The rows below give T cell receptor beta chains drawn from one sample of a study of beta chain features in type 1 diabetes. The protocol was immunoSEQ multiplex PCR, while the TCRdb copy is restricted to in-frame clones and leaves out a portion. The data show 60,000 or so clones, roughly 60% seen once. The sample consisted of Tregs from blood. The receptor source for this set is a woman between 18 and 29 years old in good health. Each CDR3 is given with its conserved first and last residue. D genes are given only for firm matches. Clone size, where shown, is once, few, many, or a class for clones that have expanded.

. TRBJ2-2 TRBV5-1 . CASSFGDTGELFF TGCGCCAGCAGCTTCGGGGACACCGGGGAGCTGTTTTTT
. TRBJ2-5 TRBV20-1 . CSARQAETQYF TGCAGTGCTAGACAGGCGGAGACCCAGTACTTC
. TRBJ1-2 TRBV25-1 few CASSESGKNNGYTF TGTGCCAGCAGTGAATCAGGGAAGAACAATGGCTACACCTTC
TRBD2 TRBJ2-2 TRBV5-4 . CASSSGLAGGGSGELFF TGTGCCAGCAGCTCGGGACTAGCGGGAGGAGGATCCGGGGAGCTGTTTTTT
TRBD1 TRBJ2-7 TRBV5-6 . CASSSKGQGPFYEQYF TGTGCCAGCAGCTCGAAAGGACAGGGCCCTTTCTACGAGCAGTACTTC
TRBD2 TRBJ2-1 TRBV9 . CASSARGGAYNEQFF TGTGCCAGCAGCGCGCGGGGGGGCGCCTACAATGAGCAGTTCTTC
. TRBJ1-5 TRBV7-2 few CASSLEGDQPQHF TGTGCCAGCAGCTTAGAGGGGGATCAGCCCCAGCATTTT
TRBD1 TRBJ1-2 TRBV6-1 . CASSENNYRGQGTGYTF TGTGCCAGCAGTGAAAATAACTATAGGGGACAGGGGACTGGCTACACCTTC
TRBD1 TRBJ2-2 TRBV30 . CAWSPWTGKAGELFF TGTGCCTGGAGTCCTTGGACAGGGAAGGCCGGGGAGCTGTTTTTT
TRBD1 TRBJ2-7 TRBV5-1 . CASSLGGDEQYF TGCGCCAGCAGCTTAGGGGGCGACGAGCAGTACTTC
. TRBJ2-3 TRBV9 . CASTSQGSSTDTQYF TGTGCCAGCACCTCTCAGGGATCTAGCACAGATACGCAGTATTTT
. TRBJ1-3 TRBV7-9 . CASSQFINTIYF TGTGCCAGCAGCCAATTCATAAACACCATATATTTT
. TRBJ2-3 TRBV7-3 once CASSLASRGDTQYF TGTGCCAGCAGCTTAGCAAGTCGGGGAGATACGCAGTATTTT
TRBD2 TRBJ2-5 TRBV6-6 . CASSYGAGGQETQYF TGTGCCAGCAGTTACGGAGCGGGGGGACAAGAGACCCAGTACTTC
. TRBJ2-3 TRBV7-9 . CASSLAVSDTQYF TGTGCCAGCAGCTTAGCCGTATCGGATACGCAGTATTTT
. TRBJ2-1 TRBV6-5 once CASSYIGQGGNEQFF TGTGCCAGCAGTTATATCGGGCAGGGGGGCAATGAGCAGTTCTTC
. TRBJ2-4 TRBV2 few CASSITVGIQYF TGTGCCAGCAGCATCACAGTGGGCATTCAGTACTTC
. TRBJ2-7 TRBV6-5 . CASSLAGGGYEQYF TGTGCCAGCAGTCTCGCAGGGGGAGGCTACGAGCAGTACTTC